This T cell receptor (beta chain) was captured in a study of T cells in Graves' hyperthyroidism and ophthalmopathy. Overall study results and limits: The model forecast ophthalmopathy, anticipating it by a median around 6.4 months before onset. Expanded thyroid clonotypes (above 0.001) were mostly also found in blood.

In germline, CDR1 is SGDLS, CDR2 YYNGEE. V shed 3 bases and J shed 6 bases, with 15 bases lying between them. The CDR3 consists of 15 residues. Amplified TCR beta CDR3 regions came from RNA transcripts. The primer set for the first-round RT-PCR of the TCR CDR3 was HTBI. TCRdb redid the calling of the multiplex PCR reads with MiXCR, one entry per CDR3 protein. The sample includes fewer than 750,000 distinct CDR3 sequences, 46% of them seen just once. This clonotype was picked up many times. Its antigen is unknown. Researchers defined stable Graves' hyperthyroidism as no ophthalmopathy progression within 18 months.

Input material: peripheral blood or thyroid tissue (not recorded which). The V gene is TRBV9, the J gene TRBJ1-4; possibly TRBD1 for D (6 bases). The TCR originated in a young woman with Graves' hyperthyroidism. The CDR3 spells CASSAGQTVDEKLFF. Written as DNA, the CDR3 is TGTGCCAGCAGCGCCGGACAGACCGTCGATGAAAAACTGTTTTTT.